Below, 18 T cell receptor beta chains from the same sample are listed, as sequenced in a study of long-term antiretroviral therapy in people with HIV (dated by TCRdb to between 2021 and 2024). The immunoSEQ hsTCRB v3.0 assay was used at survey level resolution for TRB variable region sequencing. The clones in this table, taken by TCRdb from immuneACCESS, are in-frame only. Not every clone is retained; where verified, under half of the shortfall comes from an unresolved V gene, and the cause of the rest is unknown. The sample profile shows some 8,900 clones; around 74% of them were found once. Around 20% of the sample rests with the top ten. The sample consisted of unsorted PBMCs, taken 1.8 years before starting antiretroviral therapy. The source of these receptors is a man aged 40-49 years with HIV.

The gene calls are TRBV27 and TRBJ1-1, with D perhaps matching TRBD1 (6 bases). Germline V gene data show CDR1 as MNHEY and CDR2 as SMNVEV (reference sequence). The CDR3 is 14 residues long. Trimming removed 5 bases at V and 2 bases at J, with 12 bases between. The CDR3 coding sequence is TGTGCCAGCAGTCTCCAGACAGGCAACACTGAAGCTTTCTTT. Its protein product is CASSLQTGNTEAFF.

V is TRBV6-6 and J is TRBJ2-7, with 14 positions matching TRBD2. Germline V lookup: CDR1 MNHNY, CDR2 SVGAGI (reference sequence). V was pared by 4 bases and J by 6 bases, with 5 bases of the junction left unmatched. There are 15 residues in the CDR3. CDR3 nucleotides: TGTGCCAGCAGTTTAGGGACTAGCGGGAGACCCGAGCAGTACTTC. This encodes CASSLGTSGRPEQYF.

In its sample, this clone was seen a few times. The chain has TRBV7-9 and TRBJ1-2; D unresolved. Trimming removed 2 bases from V and 2 bases from J, with 9 bases in between. The V gene's germline CDR1 is SEHNR and CDR2 FQNEAQ (reference sequence). The length of the CDR3 is 14 residues. CDR3 amino acids: CASSLLEENYGYTF. CDR3 bases: TGTGCCAGCAGCTTATTGGAGGAAAACTATGGCTACACCTTC.

The rearrangement uses TRBV2 and TRBJ1-5; 7 nucleotides match TRBD1. Trimming removed 9 bases from V and 7 bases from J; junction bases left unmatched: 9. The CDR3 runs 13 residues. Germline V lookup: CDR1 SNHLY, CDR2 FYNNEI. Here the CDR3 DNA reads TGTGCCAGTACTACAGGGGTAAGGCAGCCCCAGCATTTT. Translation gives CASTTGVRQPQHF.

This chain joins TRBV27 and TRBJ1-1; D remains unclear. CDR3 length: 14 residues. Deletions cut 4 bases from V and 5 bases from J, with 14 bases between. Germline V gives CDR1 MNHEY, CDR2 SMNVEV (reference sequence). DNA for the CDR3: TGTGCCAGCAGTTCGATACCTCGATGGACTGAAGCTTTCTTT. Its protein product is CASSSIPRWTEAFF.

This chain links TRBV10-3 with TRBJ1-5; perhaps TRBD1 as D (5 bases). The V gene lost 9 bases and the J gene lost 3 bases, with 15 bases spanning the gap. Looked up from germline, CDR1 is ENHRY and CDR2 is SYGVKD. This CDR3 has 14 residues. The CDR3 protein is CAITRDPANQPQHF. The CDR3 DNA reads as TGTGCCATAACCCGGGACCCCGCCAATCAGCCCCAGCATTTT.

The CDR3 DNA reads as TGTGCCTGGGGCCAGGGAAACACCATATATTTT. This gives the protein CAWGQGNTIYF. The chain carries TRBV30 and TRBJ1-3; the D is unclear. In germline, CDR1 is GTSNPN, CDR2 SVGIG (reference sequence). The CDR3 sequence is 11 residues long. Trimming shortened V by 5 bases and J by 4 bases, and 6 bases separated the two germline ends.

The chain employs TRBV6-5 and TRBJ2-7; TRBD2 aligns across 11 bases. The V and J ends lost 0 bases and 4 bases, in that order; junction bases with no gene match: 5. Germline-derived CDR1 and CDR2 are MNHEY and SVGAGI. The CDR3 covers 16 residues. CDR3 nucleotide sequence: TGTGCCAGCAGTTACTCGTCTAGCGGGGGGCTTTACGAGCAGTACTTC. Encoded protein: CASSYSSSGGLYEQYF.

CDR3 DNA sequence: TGTGCCAGCAGCTCTAGCGCCTCCACAGATACGCAGTATTTT. It is translated as CASSSSASTDTQYF. V gene TRBV28 combines with J gene TRBJ2-3; D possibly corresponds to TRBD2 (6 bases). Deletions cut 6 bases from V and 2 bases from J, with 12 bases between. This CDR3 has 14 residues. In germline, CDR1 is MDHEN, CDR2 SYDVKM.

The chain links TRBV15 to TRBJ1-2; D is perhaps TRBD1 (5 bases). The germline V and J ends were trimmed by 0 bases and 4 bases, with 12 bases remaining between them. This CDR3 contains 15 residues. Germline V CDR1 and CDR2: LNHNV, YYDKDF (reference sequence). The DNA for the CDR3 is TGTGCCACCAGCAGAGATCGGGGACGGCTCTATGGCTACACCTTC. Translation gives CATSRDRGRLYGYTF.

The V gene is TRBV27, the J gene TRBJ2-4, with D perhaps assigned TRBD1 or TRBD2 (6 bases each). CDR3 size: 17 residues. CDR1 is MNHEY, CDR2 SMNVEV, per germline (reference sequence). Trimming took 0 bases from V and 6 from J, leaving 18 bases between them. CDR3 nucleotide sequence: TGTGCCAGCAGTTTATCCGGGGGCAGGGAGGCCCCAAACATTCAGTACTTC. This sequence encodes CASSLSGGREAPNIQYF.

Notes on this clone: One end of the junction varies from germline; a read error may be responsible. This chain uses TRBV5-1 with TRBJ1-6; TRBD1 is a possible D gene (5 bases). There are 17 residues in the CDR3. Germline V gives CDR1 SGHRS, CDR2 YFSETQ. The CDR3 here is CASTLLPQGGYNSPLHF. The CDR3 DNA is TGCGCCAGCACCTTGCTTCCCCAGGGCGGCTATAATTCACCCCTCCACTTT.

The chain is built from TRBV7-8 and TRBJ1-1, with TRBD1 identical over 8 bases. Germline lookup yields CDR1 SGHVS and CDR2 FQNEAQ. The V segment lost 3 bases and the J segment 5 bases; nucleotides outside the gene matches: 5. CDR3 length: 14 residues. The CDR3 reads CASSFHTGGTEAFF. CDR3 bases: TGTGCCAGCAGCTTCCATACAGGGGGAACTGAAGCTTTCTTT.

The CDR3 sequence is CASSRSILGTEAFF. Written as DNA, the CDR3 is TGTGCCAGCAGTCGATCCATTTTAGGGACTGAAGCTTTCTTT. This chain uses TRBV6-1 with TRBJ1-1; D unresolved. Trimming stripped 5 bases from V and 5 bases from J, with 15 bases between. CDR1 is MNHNS, CDR2 SASEGT, per germline. The CDR3 extends over 14 amino acids.

The chain carries TRBV7-9 and TRBJ1-5; D unclear. The CDR3 totals 15 residues. Looked up from germline, CDR1 is SEHNR and CDR2 is FQNEAQ (reference sequence). Trimming stripped 5 bases from V and 6 bases from J, with 17 bases between. CDR3 amino acids: CASSLDGESGQPQHF. The CDR3 coding sequence is TGTGCCAGCAGCCTCGACGGGGAGTCGGGTCAGCCCCAGCATTTT. Together with reference TRBV7-9 and TRBJ1-5, the CDR3 gives the full variable domain: DTGVSQNPRHKITKRGQNVTFRCDPISEHNRLYWYRQTLGQGPEFLTYFQNEAQLEKSRLLSDRFSAERPKGSFSTLEIQRTEQGDSAMYLCASSLDGESGQPQHFGDGTRLSIL.

The chain recombines TRBV9 with TRBJ2-1; TRBD1 aligns across 8 bases. Losses at the gene ends were 4 bases for V and 5 bases for J; bases not matched to a gene: 8. In germline, CDR1 is SGDLS, CDR2 YYNGEE. CDR3 length: 15 amino acids. The CDR3 sequence: CASSTQGARDNEQFF. CDR3 coding DNA: TGTGCCAGCAGCACTCAGGGGGCTCGGGACAATGAGCAGTTCTTC.

The V and J genes are TRBV18 and TRBJ2-3; TRBD2 agrees at 7 bases. Trimming at V came to 1 base and at J to 6 bases, leaving 7 bases not matched to a gene. The CDR3 totals 15 residues. Germline values: CDR1 KGHSH, CDR2 LQKENI. CDR3 DNA: TGTGCCAGCTCACCACAGGGGCCCGGGAGGGATACGCAGTATTTT. Its protein product is CASSPQGPGRDTQYF.

The J gene is TRBJ1-5, the V gene TRBV6-1, with D uncertain. CDR3 length equals 16 residues. Per germline, CDR1 MNHNS and CDR2 SASEGT. Trimming left V 0 bases short and J 0 bases short, with 9 bases between. As DNA, the CDR3 is TGTGCCAGCAGTGAAGCGCGGCGTAATAGCAATCAGCCCCAGCATTTT. It yields the protein CASSEARRNSNQPQHF.